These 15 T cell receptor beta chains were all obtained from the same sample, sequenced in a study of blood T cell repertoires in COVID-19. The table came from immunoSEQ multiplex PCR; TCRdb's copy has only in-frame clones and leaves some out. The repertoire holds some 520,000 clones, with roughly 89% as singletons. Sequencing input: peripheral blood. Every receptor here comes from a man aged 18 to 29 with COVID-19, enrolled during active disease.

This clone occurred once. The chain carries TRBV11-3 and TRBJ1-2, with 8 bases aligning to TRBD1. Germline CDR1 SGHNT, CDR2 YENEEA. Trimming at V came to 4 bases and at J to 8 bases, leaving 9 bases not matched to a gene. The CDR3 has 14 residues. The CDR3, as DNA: TGTGCCAGCAGCTCAGACAGGACAGGGCAAGGCTACACCTTC. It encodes CASSSDRTGQGYTF. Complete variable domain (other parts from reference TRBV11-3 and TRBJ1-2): EAGVVQSPRYKIIEKKQPVAFWCNPISGHNTLYWYLQNLGQGPELLIRYENEEAVDDSQLPKDRFSAERLKGVDSTLKIQPAELGDSAVYLCASSSDRTGQGYTFGSGTRLTVV.

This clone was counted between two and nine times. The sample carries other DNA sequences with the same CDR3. In nucleotides, the CDR3 is TGTGCCAGCAGCCTCACTAGCGGGAAATACAATGAGCAGTTCTTC. Its protein is CASSLTSGKYNEQFF. The genes are TRBV7-2 and TRBJ2-1, with 10 bases fitting TRBD2. The CDR3 runs 15 residues. The J segment lost 4 bases and the V segment lost 5 bases, leaving 5 bases of the junction unmatched. In germline, CDR1 is SGHTA, CDR2 FQGNSA.

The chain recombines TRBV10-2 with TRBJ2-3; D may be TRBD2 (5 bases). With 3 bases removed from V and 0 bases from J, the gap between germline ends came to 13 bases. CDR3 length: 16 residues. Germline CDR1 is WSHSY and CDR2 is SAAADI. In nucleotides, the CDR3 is TGCGCCAGCAGTGACCGGACTGGGCATAGCACAGATACGCAGTATTTT. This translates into CASSDRTGHSTDTQYF.

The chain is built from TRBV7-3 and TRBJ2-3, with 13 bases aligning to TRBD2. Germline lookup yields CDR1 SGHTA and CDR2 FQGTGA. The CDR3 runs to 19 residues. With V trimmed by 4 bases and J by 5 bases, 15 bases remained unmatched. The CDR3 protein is CASSSQPTGTSGKVDTQYF. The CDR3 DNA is TGTGCCAGCAGCTCCCAGCCTACAGGGACTAGCGGGAAGGTAGATACGCAGTATTTT.

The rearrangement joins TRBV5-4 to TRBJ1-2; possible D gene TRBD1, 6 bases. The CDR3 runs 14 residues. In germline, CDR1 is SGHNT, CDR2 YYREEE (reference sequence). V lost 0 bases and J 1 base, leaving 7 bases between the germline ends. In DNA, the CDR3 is TGTGCCAGCAGCTTGGGGACAGATAACTATGGCTACACCTTC. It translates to CASSLGTDNYGYTF.

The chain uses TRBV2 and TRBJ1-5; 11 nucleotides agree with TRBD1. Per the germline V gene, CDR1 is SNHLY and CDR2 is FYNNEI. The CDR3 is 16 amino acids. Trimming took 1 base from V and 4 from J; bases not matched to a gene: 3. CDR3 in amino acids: CASSEGGTGGNQPQHF. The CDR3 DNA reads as TGTGCCAGCAGTGAAGGGGGGACAGGGGGAAATCAGCCCCAGCATTTT.

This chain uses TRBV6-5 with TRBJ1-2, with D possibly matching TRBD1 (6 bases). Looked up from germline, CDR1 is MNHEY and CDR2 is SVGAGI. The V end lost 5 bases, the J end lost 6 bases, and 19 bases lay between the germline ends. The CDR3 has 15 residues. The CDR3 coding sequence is TGTGCCAGCAGTCCCTCGGACAGTAGGAGAGATGGCTACACCTTC. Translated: CASSPSDSRRDGYTF.

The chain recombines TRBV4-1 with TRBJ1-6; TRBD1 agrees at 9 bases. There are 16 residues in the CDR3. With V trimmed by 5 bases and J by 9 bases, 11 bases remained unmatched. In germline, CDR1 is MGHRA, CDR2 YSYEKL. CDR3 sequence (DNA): TGCGCCAGCAGCGGACCCGGGACAGGGAAAAGTTCACCCCTCCACTTT. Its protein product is CASSGPGTGKSSPLHF.

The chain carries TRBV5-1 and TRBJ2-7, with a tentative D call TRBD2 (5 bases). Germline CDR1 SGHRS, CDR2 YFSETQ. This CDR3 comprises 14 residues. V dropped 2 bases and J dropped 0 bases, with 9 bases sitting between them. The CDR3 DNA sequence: TGCGCCAGCAGCTTTGAGGGCCCCTCCTACGAGCAGTACTTC. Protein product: CASSFEGPSYEQYF.

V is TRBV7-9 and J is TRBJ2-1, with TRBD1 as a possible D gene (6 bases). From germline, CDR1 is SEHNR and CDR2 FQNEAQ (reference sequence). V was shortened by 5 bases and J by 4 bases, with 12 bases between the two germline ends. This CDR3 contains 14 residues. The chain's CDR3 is CASSPPQGYNEQFF. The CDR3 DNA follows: TGTGCCAGCAGCCCTCCCCAGGGGTACAATGAGCAGTTCTTC.

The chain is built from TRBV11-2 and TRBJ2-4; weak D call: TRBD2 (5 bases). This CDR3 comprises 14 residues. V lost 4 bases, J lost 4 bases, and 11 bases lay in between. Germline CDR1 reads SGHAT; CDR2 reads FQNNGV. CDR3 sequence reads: CASSSIREKNIQYF. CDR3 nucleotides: TGTGCCAGCAGCTCCATCCGGGAAAAAAACATTCAGTACTTC.

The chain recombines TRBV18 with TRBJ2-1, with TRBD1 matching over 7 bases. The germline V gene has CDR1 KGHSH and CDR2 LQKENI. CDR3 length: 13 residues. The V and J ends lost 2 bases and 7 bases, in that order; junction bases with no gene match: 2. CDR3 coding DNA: TGTGCCAGCTCACCAACAGGGGTGAATGAGCAGTTCTTC. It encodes CASSPTGVNEQFF.

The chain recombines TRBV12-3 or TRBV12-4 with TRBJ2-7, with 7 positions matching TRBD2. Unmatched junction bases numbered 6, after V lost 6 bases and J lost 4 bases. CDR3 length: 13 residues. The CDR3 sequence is CASRTAGEYEQYF. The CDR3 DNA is TGTGCCAGCAGGACGGCGGGGGAATACGAGCAGTACTTC.

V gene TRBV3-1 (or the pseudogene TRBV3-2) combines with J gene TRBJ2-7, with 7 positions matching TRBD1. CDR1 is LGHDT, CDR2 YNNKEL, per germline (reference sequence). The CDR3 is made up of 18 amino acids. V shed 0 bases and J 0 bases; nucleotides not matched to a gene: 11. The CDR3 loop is CASSQEYPSGTVSYEQYF. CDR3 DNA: TGTGCCAGCAGCCAAGAATATCCCTCCGGGACAGTCTCCTACGAGCAGTACTTC.

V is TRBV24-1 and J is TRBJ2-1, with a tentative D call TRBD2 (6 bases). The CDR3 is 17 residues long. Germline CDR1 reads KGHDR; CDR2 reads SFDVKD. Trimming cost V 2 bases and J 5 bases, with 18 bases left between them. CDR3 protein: CATSDSGTALGDNEQFF. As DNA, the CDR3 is TGTGCCACCAGTGATTCCGGGACTGCCCTTGGGGACAATGAGCAGTTCTTC.